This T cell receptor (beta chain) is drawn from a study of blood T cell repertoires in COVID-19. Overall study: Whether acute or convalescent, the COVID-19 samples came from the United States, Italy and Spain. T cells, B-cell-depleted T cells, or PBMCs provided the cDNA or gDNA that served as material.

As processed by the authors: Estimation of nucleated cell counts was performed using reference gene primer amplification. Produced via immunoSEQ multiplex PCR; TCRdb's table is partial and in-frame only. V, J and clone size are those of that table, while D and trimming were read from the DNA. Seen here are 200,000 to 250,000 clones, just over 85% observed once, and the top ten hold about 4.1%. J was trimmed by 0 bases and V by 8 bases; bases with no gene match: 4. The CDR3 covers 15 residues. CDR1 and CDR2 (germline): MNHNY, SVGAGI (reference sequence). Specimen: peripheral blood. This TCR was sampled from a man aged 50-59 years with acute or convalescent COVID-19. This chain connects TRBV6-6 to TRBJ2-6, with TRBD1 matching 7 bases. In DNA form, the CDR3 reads TGTGCCAGCGGGGGACAGAACTCTGGGGCCAACGTCCTGACTTTC. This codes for CASGGQNSGANVLTF.